This entry features one TCR beta chain sequence. The CDR3 is 12 amino acids. J gave up 8 bases and V 7 bases, and 7 bases lay outside the gene matches. This sample was taken from a study of blood T cell repertoires in COVID-19. In the source study's methods: Reference gene primer amplification yielded estimated nucleated cell counts. Method: immunoSEQ multiplex PCR; TCRdb's copy keeps in-frame clones and lacks some. Clone size and the V and J calls come from that table; the DNA yielded D and trimming. Of 70,000 or so clones in the sample, about 88% are singletons; the top ten hold about 1.5%. Source material: peripheral blood. The chain is built from TRBV12-3 or TRBV12-4 and TRBJ1-2; 7 bases are shared with TRBD1. The sequence was obtained from a human donor in a cohort sampled during active COVID-19. CDR3 nucleotides: TGTGCCAGCACCTTACAGGGGAGCGGCTACACCTTC. Its protein is CASTLQGSGYTF.